Listed below are T cell receptor beta chains from one sample, sequenced in a study of shared clonotypes between healthy human individuals. TCRdb keeps only in-frame clones here, not all; method: immunoSEQ multiplex PCR. Of about 1.5 million clones in the sample, 95% to 99% were seen once. The sequenced sample was naive CD4+ T cells sorted from blood. These receptors were obtained from a man between 25 and 39 years old in good health. CDR3s include the opening cysteine and the closing phenylalanine or tryptophan. The order of the fields is D gene, clone size, V gene, J gene, CDR3 length, CDR3 DNA, CDR3 protein. A D gene is named only where the DNA matches it firmly. Only part of the rows carry a size: once, few, many, or a class if the clone is expanded.

-	-	TRBV27	TRBJ2-7	18	TGTGCCCGCTGTTGCGGGCCGAGTACCGGTAAGGTACCCAACGAGCAGTACTTC	CARCCGPSTGKVPNEQYF
TRBD1	-	TRBV7-3	TRBJ2-7	16	TGTGCCAGCAGCTTATTCGGGACAGGGGGCCAGGGCGAGCAGTACTTC	CASSLFGTGGQGEQYF
TRBD2	once	TRBV9	TRBJ2-5	17	TGTGCCAGCAGCGTTGGAACTAGCGGGAGGAACTTGGAGACCCAGTACTTC	CASSVGTSGRNLETQYF
-	-	TRBV2	TRBJ2-7	13	TGTGCCAGCAGCAGGACGAATCACCCGGCGCAGTACTTC	CASSRTNHPAQYF
-	-	TRBV5-1	TRBJ1-2	14	TGCGCCAGCAGCCTGGACCCGGTTAGGGGAGGCTACACCTTC	CASSLDPVRGGYTF
-	-	TRBV7-6	TRBJ2-1	12	TGTGCCAGCAGCTTACTAGACAATGAGCAGTTCTTC	CASSLLDNEQFF
-	-	TRBV30	TRBJ1-2	13	TGTGCCTGGAGTGTACTAGGGACCGGTGGCTACACCTTC	CAWSVLGTGGYTF
TRBD1	-	TRBV10-3	TRBJ2-7	12	TGTGCCACCTGCTCCGGGACAGCTGAGCAGTACTTC	CATCSGTAEQYF
TRBD2	once	TRBV25-1	TRBJ2-1	16	TGTGCCAGCCGACGGGGCGGGACTAGCGAGTACAATGAGCAGTTCTTC	CASRRGGTSEYNEQFF
-	-	TRBV6-5	TRBJ2-2	13	TGTGCCAGCAGTTACTCGTATACCGGGGAGCTGTTTTTT	CASSYSYTGELFF
-	once	TRBV7-3	TRBJ2-1	12	TGTGCCAGCAGCTCGGCGGACAGAGAGCAGTTCTTC	CASSSADREQFF
-	-	TRBV6-1	TRBJ1-5	14	TGTGCCAGCAGTGAAGTTGAAGTAGACAGGCCCCAGCATTTT	CASSEVEVDRPQHF
TRBD2	-	TRBV28	TRBJ2-7	14	TGTGCCAGCAGTTTCCGGGACTACTCCTACGAGCAGTACTTC	CASSFRDYSYEQYF
-	-	TRBV11-2	TRBJ2-2	14	TGTGCCAGCAGCTTATCGTTGAACACCGGGGAGCTGTTTTTT	CASSLSLNTGELFF
-	-	TRBV9	TRBJ2-6	14	TGTGCCAGCAGCGTAAGCCCTGGGGCCAACGTCCTGACTTTC	CASSVSPGANVLTF
-	-	TRBV2	TRBJ2-7	12	TGTGCCAGCAGTGGGACAGAGCCCGAGCAGTACTTC	CASSGTEPEQYF
TRBD2	-	TRBV11-3	TRBJ2-1	16	TGTGCCAGCAGCTTGAAATCCGGGACTAGAGCCAATGAGCAGTTCTTC	CASSLKSGTRANEQFF
TRBD1	-	TRBV28	TRBJ2-7	16	TGTGCCAGCAGTTTATTTGGGACAGGGGGCATTGGTGAGCAGTACTTC	CASSLFGTGGIGEQYF
-	-	TRBV2	TRBJ1-5	17	TGTGCCAGCAGGCCCGACAGCGGACTCCATAGCAATCAGCCCCAGCATTTT	CASRPDSGLHSNQPQHF
-	-	TRBV6-1	TRBJ2-7	15	TGTGCCAGCAGTGAAGTGTCGGGGACACACTACGAGCAGTACTTC	CASSEVSGTHYEQYF
-	-	TRBV19	TRBJ2-7	15	TGTGCCAGTAGTACCCGAATTGGGGACACCTACGAGCAGTACTTC	CASSTRIGDTYEQYF
-	-	TRBV5-4	TRBJ2-5	13	TGTGCCAGCACCTGGGGAGGGGGAGAGACCCAGTACTTC	CASTWGGGETQYF
-	-	TRBV6-1	TRBJ2-7	14	TGTGCCAGCTTTGAAAGGGGTCCTCCCTACGAGCAGTACTTC	CASFERGPPYEQYF
-	-	TRBV7-8	TRBJ2-1	17	TGTGCCAGCAGCCCCTACCGGGCCCCGAGCTCCTACAATGAGCAGTTCTTC	CASSPYRAPSSYNEQFF
-	-	TRBV6-1	TRBJ1-2	13	TGTGCCAGCAGTGGGACCCTCCACTATGGCTACACCTTC	CASSGTLHYGYTF
-	-	TRBV11-2	TRBJ2-7	14	TGTGCCAGCAGCTTAGTGGCCAGGGGCTACGAGCAGTACTTC	CASSLVARGYEQYF
TRBD1	-	TRBV6-5	TRBJ1-2	15	TGTGCCAGCAGTTACAGGGGGACAGGGTCTTATGGCTACACCTTC	CASSYRGTGSYGYTF
-	-	TRBV7-9	TRBJ2-1	14	TGTGCCAGCAGCTTAAGGGAGGCCTACAATGAGCAGTTCTTC	CASSLREAYNEQFF
TRBD1	-	TRBV27	TRBJ2-5	15	TGTGCCAGCAGTTTCTCCGGGACAGTGCAAGAGACCCAGTACTTC	CASSFSGTVQETQYF